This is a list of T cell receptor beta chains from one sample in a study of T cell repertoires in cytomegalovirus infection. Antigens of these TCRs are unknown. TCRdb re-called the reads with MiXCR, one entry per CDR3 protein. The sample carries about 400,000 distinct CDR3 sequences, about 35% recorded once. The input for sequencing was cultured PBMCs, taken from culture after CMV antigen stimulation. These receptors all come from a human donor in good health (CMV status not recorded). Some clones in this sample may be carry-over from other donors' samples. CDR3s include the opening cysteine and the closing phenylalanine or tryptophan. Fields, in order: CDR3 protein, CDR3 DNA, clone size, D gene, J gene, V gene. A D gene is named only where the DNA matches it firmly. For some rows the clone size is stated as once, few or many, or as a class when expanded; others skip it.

cdr3_aa: CASSRYTGTNEKLFF
cdr3_nt: TGCGCCAGCAGCCGTTATACGGGTACTAATGAAAAACTGTTTTTT
clone_size: -
d_call: -
j_call: TRBJ1-4
v_call: TRBV4-1

cdr3_aa: CASRQGGLNEQFF
cdr3_nt: TGCGCCAGCCGGCAGGGAGGGCTCAATGAGCAGTTCTTC
clone_size: -
d_call: TRBD2
j_call: TRBJ2-1
v_call: TRBV10-2

cdr3_aa: CASSHASGESYNEQFF
cdr3_nt: TGTGCCAGCAGCCACGCCAGCGGGGAGTCCTACAATGAGCAGTTCTTC
clone_size: -
d_call: TRBD2
j_call: TRBJ2-1
v_call: TRBV7-2

cdr3_aa: CASSQRTSGGDEQFF
cdr3_nt: TGCGCCAGCAGCCAAAGGACTAGCGGAGGGGATGAGCAGTTCTTC
clone_size: -
d_call: TRBD2
j_call: TRBJ2-1
v_call: TRBV5-1

cdr3_aa: CASSFHGQVISGNTIYF
cdr3_nt: TGTGCCAGCAGTTTCCACGGACAGGTGATCTCTGGAAACACCATATATTTT
clone_size: few
d_call: TRBD1
j_call: TRBJ1-3
v_call: TRBV28

cdr3_aa: CSALQGWTDTQYF
cdr3_nt: TGCAGTGCTCTCCAGGGGTGGACAGATACGCAGTATTTT
clone_size: -
d_call: -
j_call: TRBJ2-3
v_call: TRBV20-1

cdr3_aa: CASSLPGLAVYEQYF
cdr3_nt: TGTGCCAGCAGCTTACCGGGACTAGCGGTATACGAGCAGTACTTC
clone_size: few
d_call: TRBD2
j_call: TRBJ2-7
v_call: TRBV7-2

cdr3_aa: CASSLGRVPHTEAFF
cdr3_nt: TGTGCCAGCAGCTTAGGTCGGGTCCCCCACACTGAAGCTTTCTTT
clone_size: many
d_call: -
j_call: TRBJ1-1
v_call: TRBV7-2

cdr3_aa: CASGLVQGGPTEAFF
cdr3_nt: TGTGCTAGTGGTTTGGTACAAGGGGGCCCCACTGAAGCTTTCTTT
clone_size: -
d_call: TRBD1
j_call: TRBJ1-1
v_call: TRBV12-5

cdr3_aa: CASSFWTSGNEQFF
cdr3_nt: TGTGCCAGCAGTTTTTGGACTAGCGGCAATGAGCAGTTCTTC
clone_size: -
d_call: TRBD2
j_call: TRBJ2-1
v_call: TRBV12-3/TRBV12-4

cdr3_aa: CAWSVRGRRGKLFF
cdr3_nt: TGTGCCTGGAGTGTGCGGGGGAGGCGCGGAAAACTGTTTTTT
clone_size: -
d_call: -
j_call: TRBJ1-4
v_call: TRBV30

cdr3_aa: CASSQAGGFDEQFF
cdr3_nt: TGTGCCAGCAGCCAAGCGGGAGGCTTCGATGAGCAGTTCTTC
clone_size: many
d_call: TRBD2
j_call: TRBJ2-1
v_call: TRBV4-2

cdr3_aa: CASSLGGNQETQYF
cdr3_nt: TGTGCCAGCAGCTTAGGAGGAAACCAAGAGACCCAGTACTTC
clone_size: many
d_call: -
j_call: TRBJ2-5
v_call: TRBV7-3

cdr3_aa: CASRRDRLNEAFF
cdr3_nt: TGTGCCAGCAGACGGGACAGGTTAAACGAAGCTTTCTTT
clone_size: few
d_call: TRBD1
j_call: TRBJ1-1
v_call: TRBV7-2

cdr3_aa: CASSSPWGGSSYNEQFF
cdr3_nt: TGTGCCAGCAGCTCCCCTTGGGGCGGGAGTTCCTACAATGAGCAGTTCTTC
clone_size: many
d_call: TRBD2
j_call: TRBJ2-1
v_call: TRBV5-4

cdr3_aa: CASSRTGQTTNYGYTF
cdr3_nt: TGTGCCAGCTCACGGACAGGACAGACGACTAACTATGGCTACACCTTC
clone_size: -
d_call: TRBD1
j_call: TRBJ1-2
v_call: TRBV18

cdr3_aa: CASRGTGENIQYF
cdr3_nt: TGTGCCAGTCGCGGGACAGGGGAAAACATTCAGTACTTC
clone_size: few
d_call: TRBD1
j_call: TRBJ2-4
v_call: TRBV19

cdr3_aa: CASSPGLGETQYF
cdr3_nt: TGTGCCAGCAGCCCGGGACTTGGGGAGACCCAGTACTTC
clone_size: few
d_call: -
j_call: TRBJ2-5
v_call: TRBV7-6

cdr3_aa: CASSYRTGVNEQFF
cdr3_nt: TGTGCCAGCAGCTACCGGACTGGTGTCAATGAGCAGTTCTTC
clone_size: -
d_call: -
j_call: TRBJ2-1
v_call: TRBV11-2

cdr3_aa: CASSSGLAGYLTPTDTQYF
cdr3_nt: TGTGCCAGCAGCTCCGGACTAGCGGGATATTTGACTCCCACAGATACGCAGTATTTT
clone_size: -
d_call: TRBD2
j_call: TRBJ2-3
v_call: TRBV5-4

cdr3_aa: CASRLSGRTQPQHF
cdr3_nt: TGTGCCAGCAGATTGTCAGGGCGGACTCAGCCCCAGCATTTT
clone_size: -
d_call: -
j_call: TRBJ1-5
v_call: TRBV6-1

cdr3_aa: CASEDTTYNEQFF
cdr3_nt: TGTGCCAGCGAGGATACCACGTACAATGAGCAGTTCTTC
clone_size: many
d_call: -
j_call: TRBJ2-1
v_call: TRBV7-2

cdr3_aa: CASSSPGQDTGNTTYF
cdr3_nt: TGTGCCAGCAGCAGTCCGGGACAGGATACTGGAAACACCACATATTTT
clone_size: once
d_call: TRBD1
j_call: TRBJ1-3
v_call: TRBV7-2

cdr3_aa: CAISHIRETGEYNEQFF
cdr3_nt: TGTGCCATCAGTCATATCAGGGAGACAGGGGAATACAATGAGCAGTTCTTC
clone_size: -
d_call: TRBD1
j_call: TRBJ2-1
v_call: TRBV10-3

cdr3_aa: CASSSPDSSTDTQYF
cdr3_nt: TGTGCCAGCAGTTCGCCGGACAGTAGCACAGATACGCAGTATTTT
clone_size: -
d_call: -
j_call: TRBJ2-3
v_call: TRBV6-2/TRBV6-3

cdr3_aa: CASSSGQSYEQFF
cdr3_nt: TGTGCCAGCAGCTCGGGACAATCTTATGAGCAGTTCTTC
clone_size: -
d_call: -
j_call: TRBJ2-1
v_call: TRBV12-3/TRBV12-4

cdr3_aa: CASSQDPTGTANYGYTF
cdr3_nt: TGCGCCAGCAGCCAGGACCCCACCGGGACGGCTAACTATGGCTACACCTTC
clone_size: -
d_call: -
j_call: TRBJ1-2
v_call: TRBV4-1

cdr3_aa: CASSVLELAATYNEQFF
cdr3_nt: TGTGCCAGCAGCGTCCTCGAACTAGCGGCTACCTACAATGAGCAGTTCTTC
clone_size: -
d_call: TRBD2
j_call: TRBJ2-1
v_call: TRBV5-8

cdr3_aa: CASSLERTIGYNEQFF
cdr3_nt: TGTGCCAGCAGCTTGGAGCGGACCATCGGTTACAATGAGCAGTTCTTC
clone_size: -
d_call: -
j_call: TRBJ2-1
v_call: TRBV5-6

cdr3_aa: CASSLDWASGSTDTQYF
cdr3_nt: TGTGCCAGCAGCTTAGATTGGGCTAGCGGGAGCACAGATACGCAGTATTTT
clone_size: -
d_call: TRBD2
j_call: TRBJ2-3
v_call: TRBV7-2

cdr3_aa: CASSETMTGRNEKLFF
cdr3_nt: TGTGCCAGCAGCGAGACTATGACAGGCCGTAATGAAAAACTGTTTTTT
clone_size: -
d_call: -
j_call: TRBJ1-4
v_call: TRBV7-9

cdr3_aa: CASSRTGMDEKLFF
cdr3_nt: TGTGCCAGCAGCCGGACAGGGATGGATGAAAAACTGTTTTTT
clone_size: few
d_call: TRBD1
j_call: TRBJ1-4
v_call: TRBV4-2

cdr3_aa: CASSLLGTGTGAGNEQFF
cdr3_nt: TGTGCCAGCAGCCTACTGGGGACCGGGACAGGGGCGGGCAATGAGCAGTTCTTC
clone_size: -
d_call: TRBD1
j_call: TRBJ2-1
v_call: TRBV7-3

cdr3_aa: CASSSGVTAQPQHF
cdr3_nt: TGTGCCAGCAGTTCAGGGGTTACGGCTCAGCCCCAGCATTTT
clone_size: many
d_call: -
j_call: TRBJ1-5
v_call: TRBV7-2